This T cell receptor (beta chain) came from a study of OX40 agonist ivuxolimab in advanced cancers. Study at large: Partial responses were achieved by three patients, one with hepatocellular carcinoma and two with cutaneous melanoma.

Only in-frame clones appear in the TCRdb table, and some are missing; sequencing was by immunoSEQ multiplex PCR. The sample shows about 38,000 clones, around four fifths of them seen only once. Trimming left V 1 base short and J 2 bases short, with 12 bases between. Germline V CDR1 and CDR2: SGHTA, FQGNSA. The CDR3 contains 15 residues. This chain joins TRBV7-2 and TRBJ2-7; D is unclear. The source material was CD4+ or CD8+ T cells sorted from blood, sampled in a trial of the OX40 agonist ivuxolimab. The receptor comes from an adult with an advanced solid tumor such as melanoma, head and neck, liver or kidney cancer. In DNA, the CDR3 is TGTGCCAGCAGCTTAGGAGGTGGCAGCGCCTACGAGCAGTACTTC. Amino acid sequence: CASSLGGGSAYEQYF. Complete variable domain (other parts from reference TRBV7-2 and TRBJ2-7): GAGVSQSPSNKVTEKGKDVELRCDPISGHTALYWYRQSLGQGLEFLIYFQGNSAPDKSGLPSDRFSAERTGGSVSTLTIQRTQQEDSAVYLCASSLGGGSAYEQYFGPGTRLTVT.